One and the same sample provided the 10 T cell receptor beta chains below, sequenced in a study of CXCR3-negative and CXCR3-positive naive CD8 T cells. UMI labels and 5' RACE were used to prepare the TRB cDNA libraries. For each CDR3 protein, TCRdb gives one entry from its re-call of the 5' RACE reads, without DNA. The listing records some 39,000 distinct CDR3 sequences. The sequencing sample was made of naive CXCR3- CD8+ T cells from blood. Subset specified: CD45RO-CCR7+CD27+CD95- naive CD8+ T cells lacking CXCR3 (TNR3-). The source is a human donor in good health. Some clones in this sample may be carry-over from other donors' samples.

The J gene is TRBJ2-7, the V gene TRBV29-1; with no DNA, the TCRdb D assignment of TRBD1 cannot be verified. CDR3 length: 14 amino acids. Looked up from germline, CDR1 is SQVTM and CDR2 is ANQGSEA. CDR3 protein: CSAEDREIPWEQYF.

The chain employs TRBV25-1 and TRBJ2-5. Per the germline V gene, CDR1 is MGHDK and CDR2 is SYGVNS. The CDR3 extends over 15 amino acids. CDR3 in amino acids: CASSELAGLQETQYF.

The J gene is TRBJ1-4, the V gene TRBV30. The CDR3 covers 13 residues. Germline CDR1 reads GTSNPN; CDR2 reads SVGIG (reference sequence). The CDR3 here is CAWNGVTNEKLFF.

CDR3: CASLSGWTGELFF. V gene TRBV6-5 combines with J gene TRBJ2-2; the D call from TCRdb, TRBD1, cannot be confirmed without DNA. Looked up from germline, CDR1 is MNHEY and CDR2 is SVGAGI. CDR3 length: 13 amino acids.

V is TRBV7-9 and J is TRBJ2-1; the TCRdb call, TRBD2, lacks DNA for checking. The germline V gene has CDR1 SEHNR and CDR2 FQNEAQ (reference sequence). This CDR3 contains 18 residues. CDR3 loop: CASSLGLAGVRAYNEQFF.

The chain recombines TRBV20-1 with TRBJ1-3. Looked up from germline, CDR1 is DFQATT and CDR2 is SNEGSKA (reference sequence). This CDR3 has 12 residues. Here the CDR3 reads CSASAGESTIYF.

This chain uses TRBV20-1 with TRBJ2-7; TCRdb's assignment of TRBD2 cannot be checked, as there is no DNA. This CDR3 has 14 amino acids. Germline CDR1 and CDR2: DFQATT and SNEGSKA (reference sequence). The CDR3 loop is CSALSGGSFYEQYF.

This rearrangement joins TRBV7-3 to TRBJ1-2; TCRdb indicates TRBD1, and absent DNA this call remains unverified. The CDR3 is 16 amino acids. CDR1 and CDR2 from the germline V gene are SGHTA and FQGTGA. The CDR3 is CASSPDRTGEIDGYTF.

The chain carries TRBV28 and TRBJ1-4; without DNA, the TCRdb call of TRBD1 cannot be checked. CDR1 and CDR2 (germline): MDHEN, SYDVKM. The CDR3 is 11 residues long. The CDR3 is CASIWGDELFF.

The V and J genes are TRBV29-1 and TRBJ2-2; TCRdb's D call of TRBD1 is untestable without DNA. Germline V CDR1 and CDR2: SQVTM, ANQGSEA. The CDR3 runs to 15 residues. The CDR3 region is CSVDMGQGYTGELFF.